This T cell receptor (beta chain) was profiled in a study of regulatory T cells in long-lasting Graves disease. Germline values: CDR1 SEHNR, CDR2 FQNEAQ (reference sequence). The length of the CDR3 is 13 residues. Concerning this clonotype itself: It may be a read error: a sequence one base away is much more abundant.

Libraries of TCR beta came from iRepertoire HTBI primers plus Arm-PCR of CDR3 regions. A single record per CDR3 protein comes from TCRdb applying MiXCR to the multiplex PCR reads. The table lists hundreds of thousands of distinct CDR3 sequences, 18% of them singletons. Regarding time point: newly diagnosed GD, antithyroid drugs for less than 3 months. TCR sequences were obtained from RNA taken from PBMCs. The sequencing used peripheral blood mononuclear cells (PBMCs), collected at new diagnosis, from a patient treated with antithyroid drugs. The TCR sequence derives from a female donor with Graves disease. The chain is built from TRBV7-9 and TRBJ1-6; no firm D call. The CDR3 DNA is TGTGCCGGCAGTCCCGGGCGTAATTCACCCCTCCACTTT. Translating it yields CAGSPGRNSPLHF.